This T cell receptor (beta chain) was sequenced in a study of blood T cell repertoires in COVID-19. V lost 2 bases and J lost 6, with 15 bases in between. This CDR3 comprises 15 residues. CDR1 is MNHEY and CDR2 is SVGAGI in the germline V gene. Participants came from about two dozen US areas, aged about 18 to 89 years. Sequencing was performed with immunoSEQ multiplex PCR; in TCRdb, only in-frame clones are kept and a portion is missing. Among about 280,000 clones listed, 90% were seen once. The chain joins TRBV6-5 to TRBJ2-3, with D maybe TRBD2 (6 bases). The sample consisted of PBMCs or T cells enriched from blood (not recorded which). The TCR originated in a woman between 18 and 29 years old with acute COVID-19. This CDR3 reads CASSYRDLAGDTQYF. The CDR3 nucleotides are TGTGCCAGCAGTTACCGGGACTTAGCTGGGGATACGCAGTATTTT.